A selection of T cell receptor beta chains follows, all from one sample in a study of radiotherapy plus CTLA-4 blockade in lung cancer. Measured with immunoSEQ multiplex PCR; TCRdb has only the in-frame clones, and not every one. The sample has about 90,000 clones, about two thirds seen once. This specimen was peripheral blood, taken from a patient treated with radiotherapy plus ipilimumab. These TCRs come from a human donor with non-small cell lung cancer that progressed on radiotherapy plus ipilimumab. Each CDR3 is given with its conserved first and last residue. A D gene is named only where the DNA matches it firmly. Size is omitted from some rows. Given values are once, few, many or a class for expanded clones.

v_call	d_call	clone_size	j_call	cdr3_length	cdr3_aa	cdr3_nt
TRBV7-9	.	.	TRBJ1-2	16	CASSLDVGARGYGYTF	TGTGCCAGCAGCTTAGATGTTGGAGCGAGGGGCTATGGCTACACCTTC
TRBV7-9	TRBD1	.	TRBJ2-3	16	CASSLGTGDGGDTQYF	TGTGCCAGCAGCTTGGGAACAGGGGACGGAGGAGATACGCAGTATTTT
TRBV2	.	.	TRBJ2-3	14	CASSPGKVTDTQYF	TGTGCCAGCAGTCCCGGGAAAGTCACAGATACGCAGTATTTT
TRBV7-9	.	.	TRBJ2-6	19	CASSPPFRGRASGANVLTF	TGTGCCAGCAGTCCGCCTTTTAGGGGCAGGGCCTCTGGGGCCAACGTCCTGACTTTC
TRBV5-1	.	.	TRBJ2-3	15	CASSFSGERGYTQYF	TGCGCCAGCAGCTTTTCGGGAGAGCGAGGGTATACGCAGTATTTT
TRBV7-8	.	.	TRBJ2-1	16	CASSLGDLGSYNEQFF	TGTGCCAGCAGCTTAGGAGACCTCGGCTCCTACAATGAGCAGTTCTTC
TRBV9	.	.	TRBJ2-1	11	CASSRGGEQFF	TGTGCCAGCAGTAGGGGGGGTGAGCAGTTCTTC
TRBV9	TRBD1	.	TRBJ2-7	14	CSPSGTGATYEQYF	TGTTCCCCCTCCGGGACAGGAGCCACCTACGAGCAGTACTTC
TRBV4-3	TRBD1	once	TRBJ1-1	14	CASSQDPGGAEAFF	TGCGCCAGCAGCCAAGATCCAGGGGGTGCTGAAGCTTTCTTT
TRBV11-2	TRBD1	.	TRBJ2-2	13	CASSGQGAGELFF	TGTGCCAGCAGCGGACAGGGTGCCGGGGAGCTGTTTTTT
TRBV11-2	.	.	TRBJ1-4	15	CASSLGPQGREKLFF	TGTGCCAGCAGCTTAGGACCCCAGGGGCGAGAAAAACTGTTTTTT
TRBV19	TRBD2	.	TRBJ2-7	14	CASRKTSATYEQYF	TGTGCCAGTAGAAAGACTAGCGCTACCTACGAGCAGTACTTC
TRBV7-2	.	once	TRBJ2-1	15	CASSSGGFSYNEQFF	TGTGCCAGCAGCTCCGGGGGCTTCTCCTACAATGAGCAGTTCTTC
TRBV10-1	.	.	TRBJ2-1	13	CASSADGYNEQFF	TGCGCCAGCAGTGCGGACGGCTACAATGAGCAGTTCTTC
TRBV6-5	.	once	TRBJ2-1	11	CASSFGGEQFF	TGTGCCAGCAGTTTTGGGGGGGAGCAGTTCTTC
TRBV9	TRBD2	.	TRBJ2-3	18	CASGNPSGGALETDTQYF	TGTGCCAGCGGCAATCCTAGCGGGGGGGCATTAGAGACAGATACGCAGTATTTT
TRBV7-9	TRBD2	once	TRBJ2-2	19	CASSPWSFSGTRDTGELFF	TGTGCCAGCAGCCCCTGGAGTTTTTCGGGGACTAGGGACACCGGGGAGCTGTTTTTT
TRBV28	.	few	TRBJ2-3	13	CASSSLVSDTQYF	TGTGCCAGCAGTTCACTAGTCTCAGATACGCAGTATTTT
TRBV11-2	TRBD2	.	TRBJ2-5	17	CASSLVGGLAGAETQYF	TGTGCCAGCAGCTTAGTAGGGGGACTAGCGGGAGCTGAGACCCAGTACTTC
TRBV2	.	.	TRBJ1-2	12	CASSEGSDGYTF	TGTGCCAGCAGTGAAGGTTCTGATGGCTACACCTTC
TRBV10-2	.	.	TRBJ2-2	14	CASSRGEDTGELFF	TGCGCCAGCTCCCGGGGAGAAGACACCGGGGAGCTGTTTTTT
TRBV18	.	.	TRBJ2-7	13	CASSPRDTYEQYF	TGTGCCAGCTCACCCCGGGACACCTACGAGCAGTACTTC
TRBV11-2	.	.	TRBJ1-2	13	CASSLEAHYGYTF	TGTGCCAGCAGCTTAGAGGCCCACTATGGCTACACCTTC
TRBV5-1	TRBD1	.	TRBJ2-3	13	CAIRGSDSDTQYF	TGCGCCATCAGGGGGTCAGACTCAGATACGCAGTATTTT
TRBV15	.	.	TRBJ2-7	16	CATSRDKGSSSYEQYF	TGTGCCACCAGCAGAGATAAGGGGTCCAGCTCCTACGAGCAGTACTTC
TRBV25-1	TRBD2	few	TRBJ2-5	15	CASSAQLAGHGAQYF	TGTGCCAGCAGTGCCCAACTAGCGGGTCACGGGGCCCAGTACTTC
TRBV9	.	.	TRBJ2-3	15	CASSEWSGSTDTQYF	TGTGCCAGCAGCGAGTGGAGCGGGAGCACAGATACGCAGTATTTT
TRBV19	.	.	TRBJ1-1	12	CASSIGAAEAFF	TGTGCCAGTAGTATAGGGGCCGCTGAAGCTTTCTTT
TRBV2	TRBD2	.	TRBJ2-3	15	CASSVAGGFTDTQYF	TGTGCCAGCAGTGTAGCGGGGGGATTCACAGATACGCAGTATTTT
TRBV6-1	.	.	TRBJ2-7	15	CASSEASTGPYEQYF	TGTGCCAGCAGTGAAGCTTCGACAGGCCCCTACGAGCAGTACTTC
TRBV4-1	.	few	TRBJ2-2	15	CASSQQGSNTGELFF	TGCGCCAGCAGCCAACAGGGATCTAACACCGGGGAGCTGTTTTTT
TRBV7-2	TRBD2	.	TRBJ2-3	18	CASSQTLLAGGPIDTQYF	TGTGCCAGCAGCCAAACCCTTCTAGCGGGGGGGCCCATAGATACGCAGTATTTT
TRBV6-5	.	.	TRBJ2-3	15	CASSPLGGYTDTQYF	TGTGCCAGCAGCCCCCTTGGGGGATACACAGATACGCAGTATTTT
TRBV5-4	.	.	TRBJ2-7	13	CASSPHAAYEQYF	TGTGCCAGCAGCCCCCACGCGGCCTACGAGCAGTACTTC
TRBV28	.	few	TRBJ1-2	12	CASSRGTYGYTF	TGTGCCAGCAGTCGAGGTACCTATGGCTACACCTTC
TRBV5-1	.	.	TRBJ2-1	11	CASSASNEQFF	TGCGCCAGCAGCGCCTCCAATGAGCAGTTCTTC
TRBV15	.	.	TRBJ1-2	14	CATRSITGTFGYTF	TGTGCCACCAGAAGCATAACAGGGACCTTCGGCTACACCTTC
TRBV6-6	.	.	TRBJ1-1	15	CASSNYLGSNTEAFF	TGTGCCAGCAGTAACTATCTCGGGTCCAACACTGAAGCTTTCTTT
TRBV7-2	.	.	TRBJ2-1	15	CASSPRTAGMNEQFF	TGTGCCAGCAGCCCCAGGACAGCAGGCATGAATGAGCAGTTCTTC
TRBV7-9	.	.	TRBJ2-4	13	CASSYSRSDIQYF	TGTGCCAGCAGCTACTCGAGGTCAGACATTCAGTACTTC
TRBV10-3	TRBD2	.	TRBJ2-1	17	CAISPGLAGGWDNEQFF	TGTGCCATCAGCCCTGGACTAGCGGGAGGTTGGGACAATGAGCAGTTCTTC
TRBV18	TRBD1	few	TRBJ1-1	15	CASSPLEDRDTEAFF	TGTGCCAGCTCACCACTCGAGGACAGGGACACTGAAGCTTTCTTT
TRBV28	TRBD1	few	TRBJ1-1	13	CASSPQGGGEAFF	TGTGCCAGCAGCCCCCAGGGGGGGGGAGAAGCTTTCTTT
TRBV27	.	few	TRBJ2-1	15	CASSPAHSSYNEQFF	TGTGCCAGCAGTCCCGCCCATAGCTCCTACAATGAGCAGTTCTTC
TRBV28	.	.	TRBJ2-3	12	CASSLVRYTQYF	TGTGCCAGCAGTTTAGTTAGATATACGCAGTATTTT
TRBV29-1	TRBD1	once	TRBJ1-1	14	CSVKTDREHTEAFF	TGCAGCGTTAAAACGGACAGGGAGCACACTGAAGCTTTCTTT
TRBV7-9	.	few	TRBJ2-3	12	CASMGGTDTQYF	TGTGCCAGCATGGGGGGCACAGATACGCAGTATTTT
TRBV27	.	.	TRBJ2-2	13	CASSLSEPGELFF	TGTGCCAGCAGTTTATCAGAGCCCGGGGAGCTGTTTTTT
TRBV29-1	.	.	TRBJ1-2	13	CSVGGRTHEGYTF	TGCAGCGTCGGAGGTAGGACGCATGAGGGCTACACCTTC
TRBV28	TRBD1	.	TRBJ2-5	15	CASSLPGQGRETQYF	TGTGCCAGCAGTTTACCTGGACAGGGTCGAGAGACCCAGTACTTC